This TCR beta chain was sequenced for a study of CD8+CD57+ T cells in acquired aplastic anemia. Looking at the study overall: CD4+ and CD8+ cells, once sorted, gave DNA averaging approximately 3.4 ug. Study-wide findings and caveats: Patients and controls shared around 30 CD8+ CDR3 sequences.

This clonotype has a count of ten or more. Its specificity is unknown. The authors sequenced patients whose flow cytometry had shown CD8+CD57+ cell expansion. Everyone among the patients had severe acquired aplastic anemia. Patients had received no therapy at the time of blood sampling. Genomic DNA was employed as the template in profiling TCR beta VDJ and CDR3. TCRdb used MiXCR to reprocess the reads, holding one entry per CDR3 protein. The sample includes fewer than 250,000 distinct CDR3 sequences, around half of them seen just once. V shed 6 bases, J shed 7 bases, and the junction held 8 bases outside the gene matches. The CDR3 loop spans 15 amino acids. Germline loops: CDR1 SGHVS, CDR2 FQNEAQ.

This sequence was found in a human donor with aplastic anemia. The chain uses TRBV7-8 and TRBJ2-2; the match to TRBD1 covers 10 bases. The sequenced material came from sorted CD4+, CD8+, or CD8+CD57+ T cells (not recorded which) from PBMCs. The CDR3 nucleotides are TGTGCCAGCAGGCTCGGGACAGGGGATAACGGGGAGCTGTTTTTT. Amino acids: CASRLGTGDNGELFF.